This entry is about one TCR beta chain. The primer mix had 60 V beta and 13 J beta primers. Clones were sequenced by immunoSEQ multiplex PCR, and TCRdb holds only the in-frame ones, with some missing. This sample has 95,000 to 110,000 clones, with around 81% found just once. The sample belongs to a study of glioma-infiltrating T cells after dendritic cell vaccination. From germline, CDR1 is LGHNA and CDR2 YNFKEQ. Trimming pared 0 bases from V and 4 bases from J, leaving 12 bases between. CDR3 length equals 16 residues. The sequence was collected from a human donor with glioblastoma. Sample: blood, taken before dendritic cell vaccination. The J gene is TRBJ2-2, the V gene TRBV4-2; TRBD1 might be the D (6 bases). The DNA for the CDR3 is TGTGCCAGCAGCCAAGAGCCAGGGGACGCCACCGGGGAGCTGTTTTTT. It encodes CASSQEPGDATGELFF.